The present entry profiles one TCR beta chain with its context. The antigen remains undetermined. These data belong to a study of T cells expressing NK-cell markers. Regarding the study as a whole: Evidence did not settle whether expanded NKG2C+ T cell clones targeted HCMV.

After re-calling the 5' RACE reads, TCRdb lists one entry per CDR3 protein, DNA absent. The sample table includes about 180,000 distinct CDR3 sequences. The sample comprised blood T cells: a sorted CD56 or NKG2C T cell subset, CD4+ or CD8+ T cells, or bulk PBMC T cells (not recorded which). This sequence was found in a woman between 18 and 70 years old in good health.

CDR3 amino acids: CSASSGGRGEQYF. The V gene is TRBV20-1, the J gene TRBJ2-7; TCRdb calls TRBD2, which cannot be checked without DNA. Germline V lookup: CDR1 DFQATT, CDR2 SNEGSKA (reference sequence). The CDR3 is 13 amino acids.